This T cell receptor (beta chain) was recorded in a study of PD-L1 blockade in urothelial cancer. Trimming took 4 bases from V and 5 from J, leaving 15 bases between them. Per germline, CDR1 SGDLS and CDR2 YYNGEE. The length of the CDR3 is 15 residues. Here immunoSEQ multiplex PCR was the method, and the copy in TCRdb shows in-frame clones only, minus some. The sample shows some 30,000 clones, 87% of them seen only once. Specimen: PBMCs, collected around atezolizumab (anti-PD-L1) treatment. The chain employs TRBV9 and TRBJ1-4; perhaps TRBD1 as D (5 bases). This clonotype was sampled from a man aged 45-60 years with urothelial cancer. CDR3 nucleotides: TGTGCCAGCAGCACGGACACAGGATTCAATGAAAAACTGTTTTTT. Translated, it gives CASSTDTGFNEKLFF.